A single sample gave rise to the 28 T cell receptor beta chains below, sequenced in a study of T cells after yellow fever vaccination. TCRdb reanalysed the 5' RACE reads using MiXCR and keeps one entry per CDR3 protein. The sample holds about 580,000 distinct CDR3 sequences, 17% seen once. Here the sequenced sample was PBMCs, taken 5 to 6 days after the first yellow fever vaccination. The receptors here all came from a man younger than 35 who received the YFV17D yellow fever vaccine.

V usage is TRBV12-3 or TRBV12-4 and J usage is TRBJ1-5, with a tentative D call TRBD1 (6 bases). Trimming pared 2 bases from V and 6 bases from J, leaving 11 bases between. The CDR3 is 14 amino acids. DNA for the CDR3: TGTGCCAGCAGTTTATTGGGGGCAGGTCAGCCCCAGCATTTT. Amino acids: CASSLLGAGQPQHF.

This clonotype was found a few times. The CDR3 is CAWSVGLAADTQYF. The CDR3 nucleotides are TGTGCCTGGAGTGTAGGGCTAGCGGCAGATACGCAGTATTTT. This chain joins TRBV30 and TRBJ2-3; 7 positions match TRBD2. V shed 0 bases and J 4 bases; nucleotides not matched to a gene: 4. The CDR3 consists of 14 residues. Germline V gene data show CDR1 as GTSNPN and CDR2 as SVGIG (reference sequence).

This clonotype has at least ten counts. The chain recombines TRBV7-2 with TRBJ2-5, with D hard to call. V shed 2 bases and J shed 1 base, with 2 bases lying between them. CDR1 and CDR2 from the germline V gene are SGHTA and FQGNSA. The CDR3 consists of 12 residues. The CDR3 bases are TGTGCCAGCAGCTTATTCCAAGAGACCCAGTACTTC. Its protein is CASSLFQETQYF. Based on the CDR3 plus reference TRBV7-2 and TRBJ2-5, the full variable domain is GAGVSQSPSNKVTEKGKDVELRCDPISGHTALYWYRQSLGQGLEFLIYFQGNSAPDKSGLPSDRFSAERTGGSVSTLTIQRTQQEDSAVYLCASSLFQETQYFGPGTRLLVL.

This clonotype was picked up a small number of times. V gene TRBV5-4 combines with J gene TRBJ1-2; the D gene is possibly TRBD1 (5 bases). This CDR3 is built from 13 residues. Germline V lookup: CDR1 SGHNT, CDR2 YYREEE (reference sequence). The germline V and J ends were trimmed by 0 bases and 8 bases, with 11 bases remaining between them. The CDR3 DNA follows: TGTGCCAGCAGCTTGGAGGGGTCTAGGGGCTACACCTTC. It translates to CASSLEGSRGYTF.

In this sample, this clonotype turned up a few times. This rearrangement joins TRBV7-8 to TRBJ1-1; D unresolved. Trimming took off 5 bases at V and 7 bases at J, with 17 bases between the two ends. Germline CDR1 and CDR2: SGHVS and FQNEAQ. CDR3 length: 14 residues. CDR3 DNA sequence: TGTGCCAGCAGCCGGGGTCTTACAATCGGTGAAGCTTTCTTT. Its protein product is CASSRGLTIGEAFF.

J is TRBJ2-5 and V is TRBV11-2; either TRBD1 or TRBD2 may supply D (5 bases each). This CDR3 spans 16 amino acids. In germline, CDR1 is SGHAT, CDR2 FQNNGV. V gave up 1 base and J gave up 5 bases, with 17 bases separating them. The CDR3 nucleotides read TGTGCCAGCAGCTTAGCCCGGGCCAGAGAGGGGGAGACCCAGTACTTC. This codes for CASSLARAREGETQYF.

The rearrangement links TRBV9 to TRBJ2-1; D unresolved. With 0 bases removed from V and 2 bases from J, the gap between germline ends came to 9 bases. Germline assignment: CDR1 SGDLS and CDR2 YYNGEE. CDR3 length equals 15 residues. CDR3 sequence (DNA): TGTGCCAGCAGCGTAGAGAGTTTAGCCTACAATGAGCAGTTCTTC. Translated: CASSVESLAYNEQFF.

The chain employs TRBV7-9 and TRBJ1-6; perhaps TRBD1 as D (6 bases). The CDR3 runs 16 residues. The ends were cut back, 0 bases at V and 7 bases at J, with 13 bases in the middle. CDR1 is SEHNR, CDR2 FQNEAQ, per germline (reference sequence). The CDR3, as DNA: TGTGCCAGCAGCTTAGCGAGGACAGCGGGGAATTCACCCCTCCACTTT. It is translated as CASSLARTAGNSPLHF.

The table lists this clonotype with a few counts. V and J are TRBV9 and TRBJ2-3, with TRBD2 as a possible D gene (7 bases). Between the trimmed V and J ends, which lost 7 bases and 2 bases, there was a span of 14 bases. In germline, CDR1 is SGDLS, CDR2 YYNGEE. The CDR3 runs 14 residues. The CDR3 DNA sequence: TGTGCCAGCGCTCGGGGGGCCCTCACAGATACGCAGTATTTT. It codes for CASARGALTDTQYF. Full variable domain (remainder filled in from reference TRBV9 and TRBJ2-3): DSGVTQTPKHLITATGQRVTLRCSPRSGDLSVYWYQQSLDQGLQFLIQYYNGEERAKGNILERFSAQQFPDLHSELNLSSLELGDSALYFCASARGALTDTQYFGPGTRLTVL.

This sequence joins TRBV6-5 and TRBJ1-2; 8 bases agree with TRBD1. The V segment lost 6 bases and the J segment 7 bases; nucleotides outside the gene matches: 4. The CDR3 runs to 12 residues. Germline loops: CDR1 MNHEY, CDR2 SVGAGI. This chain's CDR3 is CASSSDRVGYTF. The CDR3 DNA reads as TGTGCCAGCAGCTCGGACAGGGTTGGCTACACCTTC.

This clonotype was recorded many times. V is TRBV4-3 and J is TRBJ2-1, with 7 bases lining up with TRBD2. V shed 1 base, J shed 7 bases, and the junction held 1 base outside the gene matches. The CDR3 runs to 13 residues. Per germline, CDR1 LGHNA and CDR2 YSLEER. The CDR3 sequence: CASSQGGGNEQFF. Written as DNA, the CDR3 is TGCGCCAGCAGCCAAGGGGGGGGGAATGAGCAGTTCTTC.

The V call is TRBV28, the J call TRBJ2-1; 12 positions match TRBD2. The CDR3 contains 16 residues. The V segment lost 3 bases and the J segment 5 bases; nucleotides outside the gene matches: 5. In germline, CDR1 is MDHEN, CDR2 SYDVKM. For the CDR3, the DNA is TGTGCCAGCAGTTTCCCCGGGACTAGCGGGCACAATGAGCAGTTCTTC. It codes for CASSFPGTSGHNEQFF.

V gene TRBV12-3 or TRBV12-4 combines with J gene TRBJ1-4; D remains unclear. Trimming removed 2 bases at V and 7 bases at J, with 8 bases between. The CDR3 loop spans 13 amino acids. The DNA of the CDR3 is TGTGCCAGCAGTTTAATAACTGGTGAAAAACTGTTTTTT. Its translation is CASSLITGEKLFF.

The chain recombines TRBV9 with TRBJ2-1; no reliable D call. This CDR3 contains 16 residues. V was pared by 1 base and J by 0 bases, with 11 bases between. The germline V gene has CDR1 SGDLS and CDR2 YYNGEE. Here the CDR3 reads CASSVLPESSYNEQFF. Written as DNA, the CDR3 is TGTGCCAGCAGCGTATTGCCCGAATCCTCCTACAATGAGCAGTTCTTC.

The V and J genes are TRBV14 and TRBJ2-3; the D call may be TRBD1 or TRBD2 (5 bases each). V lost 4 bases, J lost 11 bases, and 13 bases lay in between. This CDR3 is built from 12 residues. Germline V lookup: CDR1 SGHDN, CDR2 FVKESK. The CDR3 sequence is CASSPGTPGQYF. The CDR3 bases are TGTGCCAGCAGCCCAGGGACCCCTGGGCAGTATTTT.

The chain links TRBV4-1 to TRBJ1-2, with 7 bases matching TRBD1. The junction had 12 bases not matched to a gene; V was cut back by 1 base and J by 7 bases. Germline V lookup: CDR1 MGHRA, CDR2 YSYEKL. The CDR3 consists of 16 residues. The CDR3, as DNA: TGCGCCAGCAGCCAAGTAGCAAGGGGGCCGTATCGTGGCTACACCTTC. Translated: CASSQVARGPYRGYTF.

This clonotype was detected a few times. The chain recombines TRBV7-9 with TRBJ2-5; 8 positions match TRBD2. The CDR3 sequence is 13 residues long. From germline, CDR1 is SEHNR and CDR2 FQNEAQ (reference sequence). J lost 4 bases, V lost 7 bases, and 5 bases had no gene match. CDR3 in DNA: TGTGCCAGCAAGGGCGGGGGGAGAGAGACCCAGTACTTC. Amino acid sequence: CASKGGGRETQYF.

The chain links TRBV27 to TRBJ2-2; possibly TRBD1 for D (6 bases). V was cut by 5 bases and J by 1 base, with 14 bases left in between. The germline V gene encodes CDR1 MNHEY and CDR2 SMNVEV (reference sequence). The CDR3 spans 16 residues. The CDR3 loop reads CASSRPGHLNTGELFF. CDR3 DNA: TGTGCCAGCAGTCGCCCGGGACACTTGAACACCGGGGAGCTGTTTTTT.

This clonotype showed up just a few times. The V and J genes are TRBV7-2 and TRBJ1-2; no firm D call. Trimming took 5 bases from V and 8 from J, leaving 18 bases between them. The CDR3 has 14 residues. Germline V gene data show CDR1 as SGHTA and CDR2 as FQGNSA. The CDR3 protein is CASSPPPNTNGYTF. CDR3 bases: TGTGCCAGCAGCCCCCCTCCCAATACGAACGGCTACACCTTC.

The chain uses TRBV20-1 and TRBJ2-2; D gene unclear. The V gene's germline CDR1 is DFQATT and CDR2 SNEGSKA (reference sequence). Trimming took 0 bases from V and 6 from J, leaving 8 bases between them. The CDR3 sequence is 13 residues long. The CDR3 region has the DNA TGCAGTGCTAGAGAAGGGATCCCCGGGGAGCTGTTTTTT. Encoded protein: CSAREGIPGELFF.

The rearrangement joins TRBV11-2 to TRBJ1-1; D unresolved. Per the germline V gene, CDR1 is SGHAT and CDR2 is FQNNGV. The V and J ends lost 0 bases and 5 bases respectively, with 22 bases between them. This CDR3 contains 18 residues. The CDR3 loop reads CASSLDGLGPGSHTEAFF. In nucleotides, the CDR3 is TGTGCCAGCAGCTTAGATGGATTAGGTCCTGGGTCGCATACTGAAGCTTTCTTT.

This clonotype has just one count. The J gene is TRBJ2-7, the V gene TRBV10-1; tentatively, D is TRBD2 (5 bases). With 6 bases removed from V and 6 bases from J, the gap between germline ends came to 9 bases. Germline assignment: CDR1 WNHNN and CDR2 SYGVQD (reference sequence). The CDR3 loop spans 11 amino acids. This CDR3 reads CASSPGCEQYV. DNA of the CDR3: TGCGCCAGCAGCCCGGGGTGCGAGCAGTACGTC.

This clonotype was recorded at least ten times. The chain joins TRBV10-2 to TRBJ2-5; TRBD2 matches 7 bases. The germline V gene encodes CDR1 WSHSY and CDR2 SAAADI. The length of the CDR3 is 14 residues. V was clipped by 5 bases and J by 2 bases; unmatched bases: 5. The CDR3 sequence: CASSPGGLQETQYF. The CDR3 coding sequence is TGCGCCAGCAGTCCGGGGGGATTACAAGAGACCCAGTACTTC.

The J gene is TRBJ2-3, the V gene TRBV6-2 or TRBV6-3, with 7 bases lining up with TRBD2. The CDR3 runs 18 residues. Germline V gene lookup returns CDR1 MNHEY and CDR2 SVGEGT. The J segment lost 4 bases and the V segment lost 0 bases, leaving 13 bases of the junction unmatched. The CDR3 DNA reads as TGTGCCAGCAGTTACTCGACTCGTCTAGCGGACGCCTCAGATACGCAGTATTTT. This translates into CASSYSTRLADASDTQYF.

Only a few counts were recorded for this clonotype. This sequence joins TRBV20-1 and TRBJ2-7, with no clear D. The V end lost 6 bases, the J end lost 2 bases, and 8 bases lay between the germline ends. Germline CDR1 is DFQATT and CDR2 is SNEGSKA (reference sequence). This CDR3 contains 11 residues. The CDR3 loop is CSATRTYEQYV. The CDR3 nucleotides are TGCAGTGCGACGAGAACCTACGAGCAGTACGTC.

A few counts support this clonotype. CDR3 sequence: CAISEGYRQETQYF. The CDR3 DNA sequence: TGTGCCATCAGTGAGGGGTACAGACAAGAGACCCAGTACTTC. The chain uses TRBV10-3 and TRBJ2-5; D gene ambiguous. The CDR3 consists of 14 residues. The germline V and J ends were trimmed by 2 bases and 2 bases, with 9 bases remaining between them. CDR1 and CDR2 (germline): ENHRY, SYGVKD.

This clonotype was observed a few times. The V and J genes are TRBV5-4 and TRBJ1-1, with D perhaps matching TRBD1 (5 bases). Germline V gene data show CDR1 as SGHNT and CDR2 as YYREEE (reference sequence). Trimming took 4 bases from V and 1 from J, leaving 11 bases between them. The CDR3 loop spans 14 amino acids. The DNA of the CDR3 is TGTGCCAGCAGCCGGCCAGGGCCGAACACTGAAGCTTTCTTT. Its translation is CASSRPGPNTEAFF.

This clonotype has a handful of counts. This chain joins TRBV7-2 and TRBJ1-3, with 10 bases that match TRBD1. V lost 5 bases and J lost 11; bases outside the gene matches: 9. CDR1 is SGHTA, CDR2 FQGNSA, per germline. CDR3 length equals 14 residues. The CDR3 protein is CASSPRTGGPAIYF. CDR3 DNA: TGTGCCAGCAGCCCACGGACAGGGGGTCCTGCCATATATTTT.